The 12 T cell receptor beta chains reported below all come from one sample, sequenced in a study of shared clonotypes between healthy human individuals. Sequencing was performed with immunoSEQ multiplex PCR; in TCRdb, only in-frame clones are kept and a portion is missing. The table has a few million clones, over 90% seen once. Sequenced: naive CD4+ T cells from PBMCs. Described subset: CD45RA+ positively selected. Every receptor here comes from a man aged 18 to 29 in good health. Some clones in this sample may be carry-over from other donors' samples.

This clone was found a few times. The chain carries TRBV28 and TRBJ1-1; D remains unclear. Germline CDR1 MDHEN, CDR2 SYDVKM. V gave up 2 bases and J gave up 3 bases, with 10 bases separating them. The CDR3 spans 14 residues. The CDR3 loop reads CASSLNRWDTEAFF. In DNA form, the CDR3 reads TGTGCCAGCAGTTTAAATCGCTGGGACACTGAAGCTTTCTTT.

The V and J genes are TRBV5-1 and TRBJ1-1, with D perhaps matching TRBD1 (5 bases). The CDR3 length is 15 residues. With 4 bases removed from V and 1 base from J, the gap between germline ends came to 14 bases. Germline V lookup: CDR1 SGHRS, CDR2 YFSETQ. CDR3: CASSLDRLKNTEAFF. The CDR3 nucleotides read TGCGCCAGCAGCCTAGACAGACTGAAGAACACTGAAGCTTTCTTT. Full variable domain (rest looked up from reference TRBV5-1 and TRBJ1-1): KAGVTQTPRYLIKTRGQQVTLSCSPISGHRSVSWYQQTPGQGLQFLFEYFSETQRNKGNFPGRFSGRQFSNSRSEMNVSTLELGDSALYLCASSLDRLKNTEAFFGQGTRLTVV.

The chain uses TRBV5-6 and TRBJ2-3; possibly TRBD1 or TRBD2 for D (5 bases each). This CDR3 region has 16 residues. V was pared by 3 bases and J by 1 base, with 15 bases between. Germline assignment: CDR1 SGHDT and CDR2 YYEEEE. In nucleotides, the CDR3 is TGTGCCAGCAGCTGGACGCCGGGACGGGGCACAGATACGCAGTATTTT. Encoded protein: CASSWTPGRGTDTQYF.

J is TRBJ2-1 and V is TRBV5-1; 15 nucleotides align to TRBD2. The CDR3 spans 17 residues. J gave up 8 bases and V 4 bases, and 10 bases lay outside the gene matches. The germline CDR1 and CDR2 sequences are SGHRS and YFSETQ. The CDR3 DNA reads as TGCGCCAGCAGCATAGAGGGACTAGCGGGAGGCAGGGATGAGCAGTTCTTC. Translated, it gives CASSIEGLAGGRDEQFF.

The V call is TRBV18, the J call TRBJ1-1; TRBD1 aligns across 7 bases. Germline V CDR1 and CDR2: KGHSH, LQKENI. With 1 base clipped from V and 6 bases from J, the junction kept 14 bases outside the gene matches. The CDR3 is made up of 17 amino acids. CDR3 sequence: CASSPHKGAIGSAEAFF. In DNA form, the CDR3 reads TGTGCCAGCTCACCACACAAGGGGGCAATAGGTTCGGCTGAAGCTTTCTTT.

CDR3 nucleotide sequence: TGTGCCACCAGCAGAGATCCTCGGGTAGAGACCCAGTACTTC. Its translation is CATSRDPRVETQYF. V is TRBV15 and J is TRBJ2-5, with D unclear. Germline V gene data show CDR1 as LNHNV and CDR2 as YYDKDF (reference sequence). CDR3 length: 14 residues. Between the trimmed V and J ends, which lost 0 bases and 4 bases, there was a span of 9 bases.

J is TRBJ1-1 and V is TRBV7-2; D is uncertain. There are 16 residues in the CDR3. The V gene's germline CDR1 is SGHTA and CDR2 FQGNSA. The ends were cut back, 1 base at V and 2 bases at J, with 14 bases in the middle. The CDR3 here is CASSLVRAPLNTEAFF. CDR3 DNA sequence: TGTGCCAGCAGCTTAGTTCGGGCACCATTAAACACTGAAGCTTTCTTT.

The chain employs TRBV2 and TRBJ2-5; D remains unclear. CDR3 length: 14 residues. Germline lookup yields CDR1 SNHLY and CDR2 FYNNEI. The V end lost 4 bases, the J end lost 3 bases, and 12 bases lay between the germline ends. CDR3 sequence: CASSVMGSEETQYF. The CDR3 DNA reads TGTGCCAGCAGTGTCATGGGCAGCGAAGAGACCCAGTACTTC.

The chain couples TRBV18 to TRBJ1-1; 8 bases agree with TRBD1. In germline, CDR1 is KGHSH, CDR2 LQKENI. The V segment lost 4 bases and the J segment 2 bases; nucleotides outside the gene matches: 9. The length of the CDR3 is 16 residues. The CDR3 protein is CASSLQGDLGNTEAFF. The CDR3 nucleotides read TGTGCCAGCTCACTACAGGGGGATCTGGGAAACACTGAAGCTTTCTTT.

V usage is TRBV28 and J usage is TRBJ2-5; D possibly corresponds to TRBD2 (6 bases). Germline CDR1 and CDR2: MDHEN and SYDVKM. The CDR3 is 18 amino acids. Trimming left V 3 bases short and J 5 bases short, with 25 bases between. The CDR3 is CASSFFRLSGRNGETQYF. The CDR3 bases are TGTGCCAGCAGTTTTTTCCGGTTGAGTGGGAGGAATGGGGAGACCCAGTACTTC.

V gene TRBV18 combines with J gene TRBJ1-1, with TRBD1 matching 8 bases. Losses at the gene ends were 3 bases for V and 5 bases for J; bases not matched to a gene: 8. CDR3 length: 15 amino acids. CDR1 and CDR2 (germline): KGHSH, LQKENI. CDR3 region: CASSPRDRGRTEAFF. CDR3 DNA sequence: TGTGCCAGCTCACCGCGAGACAGGGGTAGGACTGAAGCTTTCTTT.

This chain connects TRBV6-6 to TRBJ2-1; tentatively, D is TRBD1 (6 bases). Germline values: CDR1 MNHNY, CDR2 SVGAGI (reference sequence). CDR3 size: 14 residues. Between the trimmed V and J ends, which lost 9 bases and 5 bases, there was a span of 17 bases. CDR3 coding DNA: TGTGCCAGTACGGACAGAGAGGGTCACAATGAGCAGTTCTTC. This encodes CASTDREGHNEQFF.